The clone carrying this T cell receptor (beta chain) showed up many times. The data belong to a study of T cells after yellow fever vaccination. A single record per CDR3 protein comes from TCRdb applying MiXCR to the 5' RACE reads. Of about 330,000 distinct CDR3 sequences in the sample, 7% to 10% were seen once. CDR1 and CDR2 from the germline V gene are SGHDT and YYEEEE. CDR3 length equals 11 residues. The sequenced sample was PBMCs, obtained roughly 45 days after the first yellow fever vaccination. The rearrangement links TRBV5-6 to TRBJ2-7; D is ambiguous. The TCR sequence derives from a man aged 18 to 30 who received the YFV17D yellow fever vaccine. CDR3 residues: CASSLGYEQYV. The CDR3 nucleotides read TGTGCCAGCAGTTTGGGATACGAGCAGTACGTC.